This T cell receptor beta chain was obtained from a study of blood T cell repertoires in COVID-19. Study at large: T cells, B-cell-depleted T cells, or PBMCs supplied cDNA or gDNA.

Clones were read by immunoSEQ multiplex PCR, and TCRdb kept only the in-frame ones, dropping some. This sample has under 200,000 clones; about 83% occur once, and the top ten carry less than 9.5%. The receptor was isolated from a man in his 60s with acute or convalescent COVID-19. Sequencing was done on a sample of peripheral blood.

CDR3 loop: CAWSKTGNYGYTF. CDR3 coding DNA: TGTGCCTGGAGTAAGACAGGGAACTATGGCTACACCTTC. J is TRBJ1-2 and V is TRBV30; TRBD1 agrees at 7 bases. This CDR3 comprises 13 residues. CDR1 is GTSNPN and CDR2 is SVGIG in the germline V gene (reference sequence). J was trimmed by 2 bases and V by 2 bases; bases with no gene match: 2.